This T cell receptor beta chain originates from a study of Ad26.COV2.S vaccination and SARS-CoV-2 variants. From germline, CDR1 is SEHNR and CDR2 FQNEAQ (reference sequence). This CDR3 spans 14 amino acids. V dropped 7 bases and J dropped 4 bases, with 16 bases sitting between them. Sample treatment: about 20 received Ad26.COV2.S at low or high dose, single or two shots; about 5 received placebo; per-sample allocation not given. Samples were taken on day 63 after the first vaccine or placebo injection. Assay used: immunoSEQ multiplex PCR; TCRdb lists only in-frame clones, some missing. The repertoire holds roughly 400,000 clones, 92% seen once, with about 1.7% in the top ten.

V is TRBV7-9 and J is TRBJ1-1, with a possible D match to TRBD1 (6 bases). The origin of this receptor is a person aged 18-65 years who received the Ad26.COV2.S COVID-19 vaccine or a placebo. This specimen consisted of peripheral blood, obtained in a trial of Ad26.COV2.S vaccine versus placebo. CDR3 residues: CASTPEGGGTEAFF. CDR3 DNA: TGTGCCAGCACCCCCGAGGGGGGAGGCACTGAAGCTTTCTTT.